This TCR beta chain stems from a study of T cell responses to AZD1222 COVID-19 vaccine. Profiled with immunoSEQ multiplex PCR; TCRdb holds only in-frame clones, not every one. The sample lists 150,000 to 160,000 clones; about 85% were seen once. Details on this clone: What it recognizes is unknown.

Study results and limitations: Mostly white British, mostly female donors; authors suggested clonal diversity may be underestimated.

Sequencing used peripheral blood, obtained on day 0 of AZD1222 vaccination. This receptor was identified in an adult in good health.

CDR3 nucleotides: TGTGCCAGTACCCCAATGGGACAGGGGCGGGAGACCCAGTACTTC. This sequence encodes CASTPMGQGRETQYF. This chain connects TRBV19 to TRBJ2-5; 10 bases fit TRBD1. J gave up 5 bases and V 7 bases, and 10 bases lay outside the gene matches. The CDR3 runs 15 residues. Germline-derived CDR1 and CDR2 are LNHDA and SQIVND (reference sequence).